This is a list of T cell receptor beta chains from one sample in a study of CD8 T cells in cerebrospinal fluid in Alzheimer's disease. From its re-call of the 10x single-cell sequencing reads, TCRdb lists each CDR3 protein once, without DNA. This table holds about a thousand distinct CDR3 sequences. Sequenced input: cerebrospinal fluid. Receptors originate from a human donor in good health. CDR3s include the opening cysteine and the closing phenylalanine or tryptophan. Each record gives: clone size, J gene, CDR3 length, V gene, CDR3 protein. Clone size is not always given. Where it is, it says once, few, many or a class for expanded clones.

medium-sized,TRBJ2-2,16,TRBV12-3/TRBV12-4,CASTDRSTGNTGELFF
medium-sized,TRBJ1-5,13,TRBV10-2,CASSQGSNQPQHF
.,TRBJ2-4,17,TRBV11-1,CASSPRKGGLSLNIQYF
large,TRBJ2-3,15,TRBV5-1,CASSSGTGGEDTQYF
large,TRBJ1-4,13,TRBV28,CASSSPQGHKLFF
medium-sized,TRBJ2-1,13,TRBV7-2,CASSGGSYNEQFF
medium-sized,TRBJ2-2,14,TRBV6-2/TRBV6-3,CASSSDTYTGELFF
.,TRBJ1-2,12,TRBV20-1,CSAGTTDYGYTF
medium-sized,TRBJ2-1,13,TRBV29-1,CSVGLAVDNEQFF
.,TRBJ2-3,11,TRBV12-3/TRBV12-4,CASTKTDTQYF
medium-sized,TRBJ1-5,12,TRBV19,CASGGGRQPQHF
.,TRBJ1-2,11,TRBV7-9,CASSLAYGYTF
medium-sized,TRBJ2-5,12,TRBV19,CASSEHQETQYF
.,TRBJ1-6,15,TRBV19,CASSDTGGTNSPLHF
medium-sized,TRBJ2-7,14,TRBV7-6,CASSSSGATYEQYF
large,TRBJ1-2,13,TRBV6-5,CASSYEGFYGYTF
medium-sized,TRBJ1-2,15,TRBV12-3/TRBV12-4,CASRDSGGSNYGYTF
.,TRBJ2-6,14,TRBV6-2/TRBV6-3,CASSYPDTSNVLTF
medium-sized,TRBJ1-2,15,TRBV28,CASVKAGRGANGYTF
medium-sized,TRBJ2-1,12,TRBV7-6,CASSPGLLKQFF
medium-sized,TRBJ2-5,14,TRBV7-6,CASSPTSFQETQYF
large,TRBJ2-1,13,TRBV20-1,CSARDKPWNEQFF
medium-sized,TRBJ2-1,16,TRBV2,CASKARGAGSYNEQFF
.,TRBJ1-1,14,TRBV27,CASSSGGGGTEAFF
medium-sized,TRBJ1-1,14,TRBV18,CASSPLPRNTEAFF
medium-sized,TRBJ2-3,14,TRBV6-1,CASRAGEETDTQYF
.,TRBJ2-3,15,TRBV19,CASSTSGQATDTQYF
medium-sized,TRBJ1-2,13,TRBV2,CASTAWEDYGYTF
medium-sized,TRBJ1-6,14,TRBV2,CASSGQGANSPLHF
medium-sized,TRBJ2-1,14,TRBV20-1,CSADSGGSHNEQFF
medium-sized,TRBJ2-5,11,TRBV20-1,CSALGEETQYF
medium-sized,TRBJ1-4,14,TRBV7-9,CASSYQGFNEKLFF
medium-sized,TRBJ1-2,12,TRBV9,CASSVGGYGYTF
medium-sized,TRBJ1-6,17,TRBV3-1,CASSQDLGGRLRTPLHF
medium-sized,TRBJ1-3,15,TRBV6-5,CASTRDRVSGNTIYF
medium-sized,TRBJ2-7,12,TRBV10-3,CAVAGTGYEQYF
large,TRBJ1-6,15,TRBV7-2,CASSPVILPGSPLHF
medium-sized,TRBJ1-2,15,TRBV19,CASSIGRGVIYGYTF
medium-sized,TRBJ1-2,14,TRBV20-1,CSAAPPRQGNSYTF
medium-sized,TRBJ1-1,14,TRBV9,CASSVARGNTEAFF
medium-sized,TRBJ2-1,13,TRBV9,CASSAEVPDEQFF
medium-sized,TRBJ2-2,15,TRBV2,CASSETSLNTGELFF